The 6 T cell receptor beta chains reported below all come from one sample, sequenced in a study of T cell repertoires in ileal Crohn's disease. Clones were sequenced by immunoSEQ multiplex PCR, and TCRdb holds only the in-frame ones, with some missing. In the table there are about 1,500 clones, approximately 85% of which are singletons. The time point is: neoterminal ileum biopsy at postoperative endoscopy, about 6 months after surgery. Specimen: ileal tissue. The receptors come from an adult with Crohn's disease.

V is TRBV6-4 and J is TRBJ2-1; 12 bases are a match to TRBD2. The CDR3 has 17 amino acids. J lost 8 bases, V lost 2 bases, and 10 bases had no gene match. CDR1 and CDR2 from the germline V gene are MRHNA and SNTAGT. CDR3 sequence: CASSDGLAGGLYHEQFF. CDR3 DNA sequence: TGTGCCAGCAGTGACGGGCTAGCGGGGGGGCTATACCATGAGCAGTTCTTC.

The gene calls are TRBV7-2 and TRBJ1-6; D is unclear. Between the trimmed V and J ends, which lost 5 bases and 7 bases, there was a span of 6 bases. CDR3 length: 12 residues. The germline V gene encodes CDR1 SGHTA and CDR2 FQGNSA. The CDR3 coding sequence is TGTGCCAGCAGCCTATTCAATTCACCCCTCCACTTT. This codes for CASSLFNSPLHF.

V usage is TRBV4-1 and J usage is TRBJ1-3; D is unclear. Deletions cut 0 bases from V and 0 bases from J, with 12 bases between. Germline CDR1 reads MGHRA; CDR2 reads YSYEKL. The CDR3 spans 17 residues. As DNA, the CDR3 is TGCGCCAGCAGCCAAGATATTAGACGGTCCTCTGGAAACACCATATATTTT. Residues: CASSQDIRRSSGNTIYF.

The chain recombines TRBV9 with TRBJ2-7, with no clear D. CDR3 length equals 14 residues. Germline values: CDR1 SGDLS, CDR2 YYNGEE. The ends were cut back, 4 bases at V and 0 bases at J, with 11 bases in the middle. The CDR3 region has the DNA TGTGCCAGCAGCACGACACAGTACTCCTACGAGCAGTACTTC. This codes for CASSTTQYSYEQYF. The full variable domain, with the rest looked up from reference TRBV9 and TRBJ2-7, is DSGVTQTPKHLITATGQRVTLRCSPRSGDLSVYWYQQSLDQGLQFLIQYYNGEERAKGNILERFSAQQFPDLHSELNLSSLELGDSALYFCASSTTQYSYEQYFGPGTRLTVT.

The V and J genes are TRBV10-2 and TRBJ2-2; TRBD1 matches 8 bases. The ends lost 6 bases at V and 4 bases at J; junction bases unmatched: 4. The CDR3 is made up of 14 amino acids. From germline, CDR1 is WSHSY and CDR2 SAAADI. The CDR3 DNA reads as TGCGCCAGCAGGCAGGGGGCGGGCACCGGGGAGCTGTTTTTT. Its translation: CASRQGAGTGELFF.

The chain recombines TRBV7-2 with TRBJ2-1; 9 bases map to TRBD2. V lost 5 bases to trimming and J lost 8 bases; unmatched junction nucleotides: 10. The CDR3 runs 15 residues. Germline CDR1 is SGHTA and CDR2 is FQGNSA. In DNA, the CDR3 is TGTGCCAGCAGCCGTCTAGCGGGGTTAATCGATGAGCAGTTCTTC. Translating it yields CASSRLAGLIDEQFF.